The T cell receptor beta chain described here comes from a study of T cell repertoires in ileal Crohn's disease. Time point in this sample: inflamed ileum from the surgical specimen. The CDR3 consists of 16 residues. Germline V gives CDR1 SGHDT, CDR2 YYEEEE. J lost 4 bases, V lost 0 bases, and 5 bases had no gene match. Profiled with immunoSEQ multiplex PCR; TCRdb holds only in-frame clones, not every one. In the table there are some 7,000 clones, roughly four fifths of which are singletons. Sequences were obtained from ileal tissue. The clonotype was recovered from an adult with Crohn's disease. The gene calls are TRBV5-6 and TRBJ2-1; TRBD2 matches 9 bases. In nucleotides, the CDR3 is TGTGCCAGCAGCTTGGGTGCGGGGGGGCTTTACAATGAGCAGTTCTTC. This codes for CASSLGAGGLYNEQFF.